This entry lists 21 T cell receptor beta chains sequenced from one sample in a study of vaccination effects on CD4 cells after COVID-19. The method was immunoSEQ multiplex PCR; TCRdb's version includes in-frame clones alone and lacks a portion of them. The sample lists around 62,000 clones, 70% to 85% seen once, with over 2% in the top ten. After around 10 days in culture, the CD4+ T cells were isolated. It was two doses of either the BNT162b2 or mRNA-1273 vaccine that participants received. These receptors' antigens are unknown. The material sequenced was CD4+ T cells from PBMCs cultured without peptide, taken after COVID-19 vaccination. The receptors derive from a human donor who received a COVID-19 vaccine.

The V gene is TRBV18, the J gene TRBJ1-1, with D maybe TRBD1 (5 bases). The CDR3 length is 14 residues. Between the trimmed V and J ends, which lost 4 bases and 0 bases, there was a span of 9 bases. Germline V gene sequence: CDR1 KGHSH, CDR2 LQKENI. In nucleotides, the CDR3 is TGTGCCAGCTCACAACAGGAGCTGAACACTGAAGCTTTCTTT. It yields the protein CASSQQELNTEAFF.

CDR3 protein: CASSFAGPEEGYTF. The DNA of the CDR3 is TGCGCCAGCAGCTTTGCTGGGCCGGAGGAAGGCTACACCTTC. This chain joins TRBV5-1 and TRBJ1-2; unclear D gene. V shed 2 bases and J shed 8 bases, with 16 bases lying between them. The CDR3 length is 14 residues. The germline V gene has CDR1 SGHRS and CDR2 YFSETQ.

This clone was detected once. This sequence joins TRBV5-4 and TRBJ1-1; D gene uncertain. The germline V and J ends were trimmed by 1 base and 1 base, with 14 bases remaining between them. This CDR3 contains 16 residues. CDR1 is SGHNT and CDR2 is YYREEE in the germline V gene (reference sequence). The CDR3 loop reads CASSLTAGVRNTEAFF. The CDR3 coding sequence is TGTGCCAGCAGCTTGACGGCCGGGGTTCGGAACACTGAAGCTTTCTTT.

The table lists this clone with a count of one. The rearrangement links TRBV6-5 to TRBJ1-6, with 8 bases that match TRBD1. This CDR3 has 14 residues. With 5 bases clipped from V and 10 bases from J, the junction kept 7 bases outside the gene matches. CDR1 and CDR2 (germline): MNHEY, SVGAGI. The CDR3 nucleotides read TGTGCCAGCAGTCCCGGGACAGGAGCATCACCCCTCCACTTT. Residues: CASSPGTGASPLHF.

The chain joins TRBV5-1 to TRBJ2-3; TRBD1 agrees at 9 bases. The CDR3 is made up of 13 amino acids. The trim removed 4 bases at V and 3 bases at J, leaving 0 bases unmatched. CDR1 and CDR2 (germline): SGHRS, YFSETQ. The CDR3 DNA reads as TGCGCCAGCAGCGACAGGGGGACAGATACGCAGTATTTT. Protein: CASSDRGTDTQYF.

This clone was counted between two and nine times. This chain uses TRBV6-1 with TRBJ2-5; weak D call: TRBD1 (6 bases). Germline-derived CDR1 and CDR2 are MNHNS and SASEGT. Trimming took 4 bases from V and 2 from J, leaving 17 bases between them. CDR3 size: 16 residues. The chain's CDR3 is CASSVSQGDWQETQYF. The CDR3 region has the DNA TGTGCCAGCAGTGTATCACAGGGAGATTGGCAAGAGACCCAGTACTTC.

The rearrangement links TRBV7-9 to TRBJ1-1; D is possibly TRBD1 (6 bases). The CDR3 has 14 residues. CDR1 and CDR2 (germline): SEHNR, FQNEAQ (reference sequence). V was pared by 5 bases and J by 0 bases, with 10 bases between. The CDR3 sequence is CASSGQSLNTEAFF. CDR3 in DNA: TGTGCCAGCAGCGGACAGTCTCTGAACACTGAAGCTTTCTTT.

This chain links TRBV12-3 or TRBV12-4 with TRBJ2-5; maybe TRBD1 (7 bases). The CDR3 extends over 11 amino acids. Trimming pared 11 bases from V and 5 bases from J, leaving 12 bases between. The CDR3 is CAGGGAETQYF. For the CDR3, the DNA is TGTGCCGGAGGGGGCGCGGAGACCCAGTACTTC.

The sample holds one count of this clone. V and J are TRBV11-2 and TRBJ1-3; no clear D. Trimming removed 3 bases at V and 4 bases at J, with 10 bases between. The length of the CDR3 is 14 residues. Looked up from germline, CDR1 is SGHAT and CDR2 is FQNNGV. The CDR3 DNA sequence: TGTGCCAGCAGCTTGACTTTTCAGGGAAACACCATATATTTT. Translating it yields CASSLTFQGNTIYF.

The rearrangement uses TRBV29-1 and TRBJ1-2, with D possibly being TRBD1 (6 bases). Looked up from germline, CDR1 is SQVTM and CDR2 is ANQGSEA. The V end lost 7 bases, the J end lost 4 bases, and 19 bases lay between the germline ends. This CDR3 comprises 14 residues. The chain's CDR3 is CSADIARGGYGYTF. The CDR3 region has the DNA TGCAGCGCCGATATTGCTAGAGGGGGCTATGGCTACACCTTC.

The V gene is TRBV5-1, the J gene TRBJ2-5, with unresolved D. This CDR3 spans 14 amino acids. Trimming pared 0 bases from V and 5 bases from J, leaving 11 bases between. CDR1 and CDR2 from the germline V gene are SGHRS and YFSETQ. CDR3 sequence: CASSLGSIGETQYF. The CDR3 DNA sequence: TGCGCCAGCAGCTTGGGGAGCATCGGGGAGACCCAGTACTTC.

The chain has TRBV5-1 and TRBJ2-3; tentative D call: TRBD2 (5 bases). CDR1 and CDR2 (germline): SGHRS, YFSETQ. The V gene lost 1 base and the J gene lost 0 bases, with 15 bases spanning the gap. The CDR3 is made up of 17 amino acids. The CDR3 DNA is TGCGCCAGCAGCTTGCGAGGGCAGTTGGGTAGCACAGATACGCAGTATTTT. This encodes CASSLRGQLGSTDTQYF.

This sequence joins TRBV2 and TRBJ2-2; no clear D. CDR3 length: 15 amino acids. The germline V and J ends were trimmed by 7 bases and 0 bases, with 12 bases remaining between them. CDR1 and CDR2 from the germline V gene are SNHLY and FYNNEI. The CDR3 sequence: CASTGLRSNTGELFF. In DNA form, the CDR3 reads TGTGCCAGCACGGGCCTGAGGTCGAACACCGGGGAGCTGTTTTTT. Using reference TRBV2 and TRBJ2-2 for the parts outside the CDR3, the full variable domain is EPEVTQTPSHQVTQMGQEVILRCVPISNHLYFYWYRQILGQKVEFLVSFYNNEISEKSEIFDDQFSVERPDGSNFTLKIRSTKLEDSAMYFCASTGLRSNTGELFFGEGSRLTVL.

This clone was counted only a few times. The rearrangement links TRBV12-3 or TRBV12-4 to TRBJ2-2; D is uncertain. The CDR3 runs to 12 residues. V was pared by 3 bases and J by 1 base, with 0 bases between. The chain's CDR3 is CASSLNTGELFF. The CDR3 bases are TGTGCCAGCAGTTTGAACACCGGGGAGCTGTTTTTT.

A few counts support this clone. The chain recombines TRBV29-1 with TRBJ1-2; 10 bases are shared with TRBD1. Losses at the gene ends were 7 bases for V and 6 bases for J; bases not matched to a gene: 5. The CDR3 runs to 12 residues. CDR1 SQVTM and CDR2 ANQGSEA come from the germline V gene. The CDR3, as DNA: TGCAGCGCCGTGGGACAGGGGAATGGCTACACCTTC. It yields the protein CSAVGQGNGYTF.

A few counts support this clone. The CDR3 nucleotides read TGTGCCAGTAATTTGGTCCTTACAACAGATCAGCCCCAGCATTTT. Its protein is CASNLVLTTDQPQHF. The chain employs TRBV19 and TRBJ1-5; D is unclear. V dropped 7 bases and J dropped 5 bases, with 18 bases sitting between them. Germline V gene data show CDR1 as LNHDA and CDR2 as SQIVND (reference sequence). CDR3 size: 15 residues. Based on the CDR3 plus reference TRBV19 and TRBJ1-5, the full variable domain is DGGITQSPKYLFRKEGQNVTLSCEQNLNHDAMYWYRQDPGQGLRLIYYSQIVNDFQKGDIAEGYSVSREKKESFPLTVTSAQKNPTAFYLCASNLVLTTDQPQHFGDGTRLSIL.

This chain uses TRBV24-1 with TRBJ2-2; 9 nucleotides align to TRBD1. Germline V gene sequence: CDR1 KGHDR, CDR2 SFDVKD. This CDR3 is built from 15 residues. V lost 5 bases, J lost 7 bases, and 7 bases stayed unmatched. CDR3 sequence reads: CATSAEDRGVGELFF. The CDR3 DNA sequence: TGTGCCACCAGTGCAGAGGACAGGGGCGTCGGGGAGCTGTTTTTT.

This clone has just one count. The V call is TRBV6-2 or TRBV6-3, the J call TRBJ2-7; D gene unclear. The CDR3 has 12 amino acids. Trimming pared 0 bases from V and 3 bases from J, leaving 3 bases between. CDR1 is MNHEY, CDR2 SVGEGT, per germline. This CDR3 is CASSYSDYEQYV. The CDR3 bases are TGTGCCAGCAGTTACTCTGACTACGAGCAGTACGTC.

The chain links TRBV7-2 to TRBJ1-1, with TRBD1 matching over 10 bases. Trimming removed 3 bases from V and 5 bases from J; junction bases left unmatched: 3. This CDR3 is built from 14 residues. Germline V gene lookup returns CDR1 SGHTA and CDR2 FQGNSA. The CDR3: CASSLTGGVTEAFF. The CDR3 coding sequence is TGTGCCAGCAGCTTGACAGGGGGCGTTACTGAAGCTTTCTTT. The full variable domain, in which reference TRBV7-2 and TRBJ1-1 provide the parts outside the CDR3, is GAGVSQSPSNKVTEKGKDVELRCDPISGHTALYWYRQSLGQGLEFLIYFQGNSAPDKSGLPSDRFSAERTGGSVSTLTIQRTQQEDSAVYLCASSLTGGVTEAFFGQGTRLTVV.

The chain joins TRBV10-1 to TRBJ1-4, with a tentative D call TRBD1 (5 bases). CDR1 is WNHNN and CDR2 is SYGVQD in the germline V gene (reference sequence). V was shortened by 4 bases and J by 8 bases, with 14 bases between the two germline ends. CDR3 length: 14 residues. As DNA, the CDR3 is TGCGCCAGCAGTGCAGGAGACAGTGACGAAAAACTGTTTTTT. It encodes CASSAGDSDEKLFF.

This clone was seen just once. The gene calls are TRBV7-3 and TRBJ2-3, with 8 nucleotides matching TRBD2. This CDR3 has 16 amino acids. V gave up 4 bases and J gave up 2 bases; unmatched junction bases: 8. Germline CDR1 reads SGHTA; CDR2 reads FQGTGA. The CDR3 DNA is TGTGCCAGCAGCTCCAGCGGGGGTATGCCCACAGATACGCAGTATTTT. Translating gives CASSSSGGMPTDTQYF.